The 26 T cell receptor beta chains presented below share a single source sample, sequenced in a study of CD4 T cells in relation to SARS-CoV-2 and coronaviruses. Before the COVID-19 pandemic, during about 2011-2019, CD4+ T cells were taken from unexposed donors. CD4+ T cells were isolated from the cells after less than 13 days of culture. Using immunoSEQ multiplex PCR, the repertoire was profiled, and TCRdb retains in-frame clones only, with some absent. This table has more than 15,000 clones, over 80% appearing once. Their cognate antigens are unknown. Sequenced input: CD4+ T cells from PBMCs, cultured in vitro. These receptors were taken from a human donor in good health.

This chain links TRBV5-1 with TRBJ1-1, with TRBD1 matching over 11 bases. V gave up 3 bases and J gave up 4 bases; unmatched junction bases: 2. Germline V gives CDR1 SGHRS, CDR2 YFSETQ. This CDR3 contains 14 residues. CDR3 DNA: TGCGCCAGCAGCTGGACAGGGGGCGGCACTGAAGCTTTCTTT. Translating gives CASSWTGGGTEAFF.

This chain uses TRBV2 with TRBJ1-1; weak D call: TRBD1 (5 bases). Trimming left V 1 base short and J 5 bases short, with 14 bases between. The CDR3 is 15 residues long. Germline V gives CDR1 SNHLY, CDR2 FYNNEI. The CDR3 spells CASSEGGWQGTEAFF. As DNA, the CDR3 is TGTGCCAGCAGTGAAGGTGGCTGGCAGGGAACTGAAGCTTTCTTT.

The chain links TRBV2 to TRBJ1-5; D is possibly TRBD1 (6 bases). The CDR3 sequence is 15 residues long. CDR1 is SNHLY and CDR2 is FYNNEI in the germline V gene. The germline V and J ends were trimmed by 2 bases and 6 bases, with 14 bases remaining between them. In nucleotides, the CDR3 is TGTGCCAGCAGTGAAAGCACAGGGATGGGTCAGCCCCAGCATTTT. Protein product: CASSESTGMGQPQHF.

The chain links TRBV19 to TRBJ2-1; 10 bases are shared with TRBD2. Per the germline V gene, CDR1 is LNHDA and CDR2 is SQIVND (reference sequence). The CDR3 extends over 15 amino acids. V lost 8 bases to trimming and J lost 5 bases; unmatched junction nucleotides: 9. Here the CDR3 DNA reads TGTGCCAGTGGCTCTAGCGGGAGTTTCCACAATGAGCAGTTCTTC. Protein product: CASGSSGSFHNEQFF.

This clone showed up just once. The chain uses TRBV12-3 or TRBV12-4 and TRBJ2-3; no reliable D call. Trimming shortened V by 4 bases and J by 3 bases, and 8 bases separated the two germline ends. There are 13 residues in the CDR3. The CDR3 sequence: CASSSPPTDTQYF. In DNA, the CDR3 is TGTGCCAGCAGTTCCCCCCCAACAGATACGCAGTATTTT.

Only a few counts were recorded for this clone. The rearrangement uses TRBV7-9 and TRBJ2-7; TRBD2 agrees at 7 bases. Germline V gives CDR1 SEHNR, CDR2 FQNEAQ (reference sequence). Trimming took 9 bases from V and 3 from J; bases not matched to a gene: 5. The CDR3 runs to 12 residues. The DNA of the CDR3 is TGTGCCAGTGGCGGGAGAAGCTACGAGCAGTACTTC. It codes for CASGGRSYEQYF. Supplemented by reference TRBV7-9 and TRBJ2-7, the full variable domain reads DTGVSQNPRHKITKRGQNVTFRCDPISEHNRLYWYRQTLGQGPEFLTYFQNEAQLEKSRLLSDRFSAERPKGSFSTLEIQRTEQGDSAMYLCASGGRSYEQYFGPGTRLTVT.

The chain links TRBV7-9 to TRBJ1-5; tentative D call: TRBD1 (6 bases). CDR3 length: 13 amino acids. The V gene's germline CDR1 is SEHNR and CDR2 FQNEAQ (reference sequence). The V end lost 2 bases, the J end lost 4 bases, and 6 bases lay between the germline ends. This CDR3 is CASSLQGNQPQHF. The CDR3 DNA reads TGTGCCAGCAGCTTACAGGGGAATCAGCCCCAGCATTTT.

The genes are TRBV30 and TRBJ1-2, with TRBD1 identical over 8 bases. CDR3 length: 14 amino acids. CDR1 and CDR2 (germline): GTSNPN, SVGIG (reference sequence). V lost 7 bases to trimming and J lost 8 bases; unmatched junction nucleotides: 15. DNA for the CDR3: TGTGCCTCTACCAGGGACAGGAAAGGGCTCGGCTACACCTTC. It yields the protein CASTRDRKGLGYTF.

The V and J genes are TRBV2 and TRBJ2-2; D is perhaps TRBD1 or TRBD2 (5 bases each). The CDR3 covers 14 residues. From germline, CDR1 is SNHLY and CDR2 FYNNEI. Trimming cost V 4 bases and J 7 bases, with 13 bases left between them. CDR3: CASSGGTIYGELFF. The CDR3, as DNA: TGTGCCAGCAGTGGGGGGACGATCTACGGGGAGCTGTTTTTT.

The chain uses TRBV6-1 and TRBJ2-7; no clear D. This CDR3 is 15 amino acids long. Trimming stripped 0 bases from V and 5 bases from J, with 14 bases between. From germline, CDR1 is MNHNS and CDR2 SASEGT. The CDR3 reads CASSEADLAGNEQYF. In DNA, the CDR3 is TGTGCCAGCAGTGAAGCCGACCTGGCCGGAAACGAGCAGTACTTC.

The rearrangement links TRBV5-5 to TRBJ2-5; 9 bases are shared with TRBD2. This CDR3 region has 17 residues. J lost 2 bases, V lost 4 bases, and 12 bases had no gene match. The germline CDR1 and CDR2 sequences are SGHKS and YYEKEE (reference sequence). The CDR3, as DNA: TGTGCCAGCAGCACCGGAGGGGGCGGGGGGGAACAAGAGACCCAGTACTTC. Translating it yields CASSTGGGGGEQETQYF.

This chain joins TRBV19 and TRBJ1-1; D gene uncertain. The V gene's germline CDR1 is LNHDA and CDR2 SQIVND (reference sequence). CDR3 length: 13 residues. Trimming removed 1 base from V and 1 base from J, with 4 bases in between. This CDR3 reads CASSIVPNTEAFF. The CDR3 nucleotides read TGTGCCAGTAGTATAGTCCCGAACACTGAAGCTTTCTTT.

The chain links TRBV6-5 to TRBJ2-7; D perhaps matches TRBD1 (5 bases). Germline lookup yields CDR1 MNHEY and CDR2 SVGAGI. V dropped 2 bases and J dropped 2 bases, with 16 bases sitting between them. CDR3 length equals 16 residues. DNA for the CDR3: TGTGCCAGCAGTTACGGTCGCGCAATGGACACCTACGAGCAGTACTTC. Amino acid sequence: CASSYGRAMDTYEQYF.

This rearrangement joins TRBV18 to TRBJ1-3; 7 nucleotides line up with TRBD1. There are 16 residues in the CDR3. The junction had 9 bases not matched to a gene; V was cut back by 3 bases and J by 4 bases. Per germline, CDR1 KGHSH and CDR2 LQKENI. The CDR3 DNA is TGTGCCAGCTCACCCCAAGAGGGGGCAGCCGGAAACACCATATATTTT. Translating it yields CASSPQEGAAGNTIYF.

CDR3 nucleotide sequence: TGTGCCAGCAGCGTAGGCGCTAGCGGGAGCGGGCAGTACTTC. This gives the protein CASSVGASGSGQYF. The chain uses TRBV9 and TRBJ2-7; 10 bases agree with TRBD2. Losses at the gene ends were 0 bases for V and 9 bases for J; bases not matched to a gene: 6. Germline loops: CDR1 SGDLS, CDR2 YYNGEE. The CDR3 loop spans 14 amino acids.

This chain uses TRBV7-9 with TRBJ2-1; 11 bases are a match to TRBD2. Germline-derived CDR1 and CDR2 are SEHNR and FQNEAQ (reference sequence). The CDR3 covers 15 residues. Unmatched junction bases numbered 5, after V lost 4 bases and J lost 6 bases. The CDR3 DNA reads TGTGCCAGCAGCTCCGGGACTAGCGGAGTCAATGAGCAGTTCTTC. Amino acids: CASSSGTSGVNEQFF.

The chain has TRBV7-3 and TRBJ2-2; either TRBD1 or TRBD2 may fit D (6 bases each). The CDR3 sequence is 14 residues long. Trimming shortened V by 5 bases and J by 5 bases, and 12 bases separated the two germline ends. The germline V gene encodes CDR1 SGHTA and CDR2 FQGTGA. The CDR3 DNA is TGTGCCAGCAGCCCGGGGGCGGTTACCGGGGAGCTGTTTTTT. Amino acid sequence: CASSPGAVTGELFF.

The chain couples TRBV2 to TRBJ2-5, with 8 bases aligning to TRBD2. Germline CDR1 SNHLY, CDR2 FYNNEI. With 8 bases clipped from V and 1 base from J, the junction kept 6 bases outside the gene matches. The CDR3 is made up of 14 amino acids. The CDR3, as DNA: TGTGCCAGCGCGGAGCGGGGGCCCCAAGAGACCCAGTACTTC. Protein: CASAERGPQETQYF. The variable domain in full, completed from reference TRBV2 and TRBJ2-5, reads EPEVTQTPSHQVTQMGQEVILRCVPISNHLYFYWYRQILGQKVEFLVSFYNNEISEKSEIFDDQFSVERPDGSNFTLKIRSTKLEDSAMYFCASAERGPQETQYFGPGTRLLVL.

This rearrangement joins TRBV3-1 (or the pseudogene TRBV3-2) to TRBJ2-7, with D hard to call. The length of the CDR3 is 13 residues. V was clipped by 6 bases and J by 3 bases, with 12 bases between them. Germline assignment: CDR1 LGHDT and CDR2 YNNKEL (reference sequence). CDR3 sequence reads: CASSLGQSYEQYF. DNA for the CDR3: TGTGCCAGCAGTCTAGGTCAGAGCTACGAGCAGTACTTC.

The V gene is TRBV6-4, the J gene TRBJ1-5, with a tentative D call TRBD1 (6 bases). Trimming stripped 6 bases from V and 1 base from J, with 16 bases between. Germline values: CDR1 MRHNA, CDR2 SNTAGT. This CDR3 is 16 amino acids long. The CDR3 is CASRSPPGASNQPQHF. In DNA form, the CDR3 reads TGTGCCAGCAGAAGCCCACCGGGGGCGAGCAATCAGCCCCAGCATTTT.

This clone was seen more than once but under ten times. The chain links TRBV29-1 to TRBJ2-1; maybe TRBD2 (6 bases). The germline V gene encodes CDR1 SQVTM and CDR2 ANQGSEA. This CDR3 spans 12 amino acids. The ends were cut back, 4 bases at V and 6 bases at J, with 10 bases in the middle. The DNA for the CDR3 is TGCAGCGTTGTGGCTAGCGTCAATGAGCAGTTCTTC. This translates into CSVVASVNEQFF.

This clone was seen only a few times. The V gene is TRBV19, the J gene TRBJ1-3; no definite D call. There are 12 residues in the CDR3. Germline V gene sequence: CDR1 LNHDA, CDR2 SQIVND (reference sequence). V was trimmed by 7 bases and J by 4 bases, leaving 8 bases between them. This chain's CDR3 is CASNIFGNTIYF. CDR3 coding DNA: TGTGCCAGTAATATCTTCGGAAACACCATATATTTT.

The chain carries TRBV28 and TRBJ1-6, with TRBD1 matching over 10 bases. Per germline, CDR1 MDHEN and CDR2 SYDVKM. Trimming cost V 5 bases and J 6 bases; bases outside gene matches: 7. The CDR3 loop spans 16 amino acids. The CDR3 sequence is CASSPSGQGVNSPLHF. The CDR3 bases are TGTGCCAGCAGTCCATCCGGACAGGGGGTTAATTCACCCCTCCACTTT.

The chain recombines TRBV19 with TRBJ1-2; D is unclear. The ends were cut back, 5 bases at V and 4 bases at J, with 14 bases in the middle. The CDR3 consists of 14 residues. CDR1 and CDR2 from the germline V gene are LNHDA and SQIVND (reference sequence). The CDR3 DNA follows: TGTGCCAGTAGTCCCCGGGGTCACGGCTATGGCTACACCTTC. This codes for CASSPRGHGYGYTF.

The chain carries TRBV5-6 and TRBJ2-5; 7 bases fit TRBD1. The CDR3 has 16 amino acids. The V segment lost 2 bases and the J segment 0 bases; nucleotides outside the gene matches: 7. Germline V gene sequence: CDR1 SGHDT, CDR2 YYEEEE. CDR3 sequence (DNA): TGTGCCAGCAGCTTATACGGGACAGCCTACCAAGAGACCCAGTACTTC. This encodes CASSLYGTAYQETQYF.

V gene TRBV19 combines with J gene TRBJ1-4, with a possible D match to TRBD1 (5 bases). Germline values: CDR1 LNHDA, CDR2 SQIVND (reference sequence). This CDR3 has 18 residues. V was shortened by 4 bases and J by 6 bases, with 24 bases between the two germline ends. The CDR3 is CASSSLPGKGPADEKLFF. The CDR3 nucleotides are TGTGCCAGTAGTAGCTTACCTGGGAAGGGGCCGGCGGATGAAAAACTGTTTTTT.